The 27 T cell receptor beta chains in this list originate from one sample, sequenced in a study of T cells in localized non-small cell lung cancer (dated by TCRdb to between 2020 and 2021). Receptor libraries were prepared by the immunoSEQ multiplex PCR assay. TCRdb retrieved this table from immuneACCESS and kept in-frame rearrangements only. Not all clones are present; in checked studies, unresolved V genes account for under half, and no reason is known for the remainder. The sample yields approximately 52,000 clones; roughly 89% were counted once. The ten top clones hold 18% of the sample. The sample here was peripheral blood, taken before any cancer treatment. These receptors all come from a male donor aged 60 or over with stage III squamous cell lung carcinoma.

This chain connects TRBV19 to TRBJ1-1; perhaps TRBD1 as D (5 bases). Per the germline V gene, CDR1 is LNHDA and CDR2 is SQIVND (reference sequence). V lost 5 bases to trimming and J lost 4 bases, with 11 bases between them. CDR3 length: 13 residues. The CDR3 DNA follows: TGTGCCAGTAGTGACGGAGGGGCCACTGAAGCTTTCTTT. Its translation is CASSDGGATEAFF.

A note on this clone: Other DNA sequences in this sample translate to the same CDR3. The chain employs TRBV19 and TRBJ2-7, with D maybe TRBD2 (5 bases). The CDR3 totals 14 residues. V lost 3 bases to trimming and J lost 0 bases, with 9 bases between them. Germline V gene lookup returns CDR1 LNHDA and CDR2 SQIVND (reference sequence). This CDR3 reads CASSIRGSSYEQYF. The CDR3 DNA sequence: TGTGCCAGTAGTATCCGGGGTTCCTCCTACGAGCAGTACTTC.

The V and J genes are TRBV7-2 and TRBJ2-7; 8 bases match TRBD2. V was clipped by 2 bases and J by 0 bases; unmatched bases: 9. This CDR3 is built from 17 residues. Germline-derived CDR1 and CDR2 are SGHTA and FQGNSA. CDR3 sequence reads: CASSLSSAGAGSYEQYF. In DNA, the CDR3 is TGTGCCAGCAGCTTATCGTCAGCGGGGGCTGGCTCCTACGAGCAGTACTTC.

This clone appeared a few times. The genes are TRBV7-3 and TRBJ2-7; a possible D gene is TRBD2 (5 bases). There are 15 residues in the CDR3. Germline V CDR1 and CDR2: SGHTA, FQGTGA. V was shortened by 2 bases and J by 5 bases, with 16 bases between the two germline ends. In nucleotides, the CDR3 is TGTGCCAGCAGCTTAGTGGCGGGCCGAACCAACGAGCAGTACTTC. Translating gives CASSLVAGRTNEQYF. Together with reference TRBV7-3 and TRBJ2-7, the CDR3 gives the full variable domain: GAGVSQTPSNKVTEKGKYVELRCDPISGHTALYWYRQSLGQGPEFLIYFQGTGAADDSGLPNDRFFAVRPEGSVSTLKIQRTERGDSAVYLCASSLVAGRTNEQYFGPGTRLTVT.

V is TRBV6-1 and J is TRBJ2-4; the D gene is possibly TRBD2 (6 bases). This CDR3 is built from 14 residues. CDR1 and CDR2 (germline): MNHNS, SASEGT. The V end lost 7 bases, the J end lost 7 bases, and 17 bases lay between the germline ends. CDR3 in amino acids: CASTPSTGVNIQYF. In nucleotides, the CDR3 is TGTGCCAGCACGCCTTCGACGGGGGTGAACATTCAGTACTTC.

The chain recombines TRBV25-1 with TRBJ1-1; no definite D call. V lost 4 bases and J lost 2, with 11 bases in between. CDR3 length: 14 amino acids. Germline CDR1 reads MGHDK; CDR2 reads SYGVNS. Written as DNA, the CDR3 is TGTGCCAGCAGTGTCCCGGGCGGAAACACTGAAGCTTTCTTT. Amino acid sequence: CASSVPGGNTEAFF.

The chain couples TRBV18 to TRBJ2-3, with TRBD1 identical over 8 bases. The V gene end was trimmed by 2 bases and the J gene end by 0 bases; junction bases not matched to a gene: 4. Germline V lookup: CDR1 KGHSH, CDR2 LQKENI. CDR3 size: 16 residues. CDR3 loop: CASSPIGTGSTDTQYF. In nucleotides, the CDR3 is TGTGCCAGCTCACCAATCGGGACAGGCAGCACAGATACGCAGTATTTT.

This chain joins TRBV7-2 and TRBJ2-5; no clear D gene. Trimming pared 5 bases from V and 2 bases from J, leaving 12 bases between. Germline V gives CDR1 SGHTA, CDR2 FQGNSA. The CDR3 runs 14 residues. The CDR3 spells CASSAARFQETQYF. CDR3 nucleotide sequence: TGTGCCAGCAGCGCCGCCAGGTTTCAAGAGACCCAGTACTTC.

The V gene is TRBV18, the J gene TRBJ1-5; D remains unclear. The CDR3 runs to 15 residues. Looked up from germline, CDR1 is KGHSH and CDR2 is LQKENI. With 2 bases removed from V and 9 bases from J, the gap between germline ends came to 17 bases. CDR3 sequence reads: CASSPGLGSPGPQHF. CDR3 nucleotide sequence: TGTGCCAGCTCACCAGGTCTCGGCAGTCCAGGGCCCCAGCATTTT. Complete variable domain (other parts from reference TRBV18 and TRBJ1-5): NAGVMQNPRHLVRRRGQEARLRCSPMKGHSHVYWYRQLPEEGLKFMVYLQKENIIDESGMPKERFSAEFPKEGPSILRIQQVVRGDSAAYFCASSPGLGSPGPQHFGDGTRLSIL.

This chain connects TRBV5-6 to TRBJ2-7; the match to TRBD2 covers 9 bases. There are 14 residues in the CDR3. J lost 5 bases, V lost 7 bases, and 10 bases had no gene match. The germline gives CDR1 SGHDT, CDR2 YYEEEE. The CDR3: CASRRLAGIDEQYF. The CDR3 region has the DNA TGTGCCAGCCGGAGGCTAGCGGGAATCGACGAGCAGTACTTC.

The chain has TRBV7-9 and TRBJ2-5; TRBD1 matches 7 bases. The germline gives CDR1 SEHNR, CDR2 FQNEAQ (reference sequence). Germline trimming cut 5 bases from V and 7 bases from J; bases unmatched to any gene: 19. The CDR3 covers 17 residues. The CDR3 DNA follows: TGTGCCAGCAGCCCAACCTGGGCCACAGGGGATACGGGGACCCAGTACTTC. It translates to CASSPTWATGDTGTQYF.

The chain is built from TRBV11-2 and TRBJ2-3; 7 bases align to TRBD2. The V gene end was trimmed by 5 bases and the J gene end by 0 bases; junction bases not matched to a gene: 8. CDR1 and CDR2 (germline): SGHAT, FQNNGV. The CDR3 runs 16 residues. CDR3 protein: CASSRGLDTSTDTQYF. CDR3 DNA sequence: TGTGCCAGCAGCCGCGGACTAGATACTAGCACAGATACGCAGTATTTT.

CDR3 region: CASSVGSGGYEQYF. The CDR3 DNA sequence: TGTGCCAGCAGTGTCGGTAGCGGGGGCTACGAGCAGTACTTC. The genes are TRBV2 and TRBJ2-7; 9 bases map to TRBD2. Germline lookup yields CDR1 SNHLY and CDR2 FYNNEI. V was clipped by 4 bases and J by 3 bases; unmatched bases: 4. The CDR3 has 14 residues.

This clone has a handful of counts. The genes are TRBV9 and TRBJ2-3; a weak D match, TRBD1 (6 bases). V shed 0 bases and J shed 7 bases, with 18 bases lying between them. This CDR3 is 16 amino acids long. Germline assignment: CDR1 SGDLS and CDR2 YYNGEE. The CDR3 coding sequence is TGTGCCAGCAGCGTAGCTGCAGGGGACCACGGGTATACGCAGTATTTT. Translated, it gives CASSVAAGDHGYTQYF.

This chain connects TRBV5-8 to TRBJ1-1, with D uncertain. The CDR3 has 15 amino acids. Per germline, CDR1 SGHTS and CDR2 YDEGEE. V shed 0 bases and J shed 1 base, with 10 bases lying between them. CDR3 sequence reads: CASSLVAVRNTEAFF. In nucleotides, the CDR3 is TGTGCCAGCAGCTTGGTTGCGGTGAGGAACACTGAAGCTTTCTTT.

This chain uses TRBV14 with TRBJ2-5, with D perhaps TRBD1 (6 bases). The CDR3 sequence is 13 residues long. Trimming shortened V by 4 bases and J by 1 base, and 7 bases separated the two germline ends. The germline gives CDR1 SGHDN, CDR2 FVKESK. The CDR3 spells CASSLGAQETQYF. The CDR3 DNA sequence: TGTGCCAGCAGCCTGGGGGCCCAAGAGACCCAGTACTTC.

The gene calls are TRBV6-6 and TRBJ2-2; D gene uncertain. Trimming left V 10 bases short and J 11 bases short, with 5 bases between. The CDR3 consists of 8 residues. CDR1 is MNHNY and CDR2 is SVGAGI in the germline V gene (reference sequence). CDR3 nucleotide sequence: TGTGCCACCCCAGAGCTGTTTTTT. Protein product: CATPELFF.

The rearrangement joins TRBV7-9 to TRBJ2-3; D unclear. Per the germline V gene, CDR1 is SEHNR and CDR2 is FQNEAQ (reference sequence). The CDR3 totals 16 residues. V was clipped by 4 bases and J by 0 bases, with 14 bases between them. CDR3 region: CASSSKGSFSTDTQYF. The CDR3 DNA reads as TGTGCCAGCAGCTCAAAGGGTTCTTTCAGCACAGATACGCAGTATTTT.

V and J are TRBV18 and TRBJ1-2; D unresolved. V lost 2 bases and J 6 bases, leaving 7 bases between the germline ends. The germline V gene encodes CDR1 KGHSH and CDR2 LQKENI. The CDR3 is 12 amino acids. For the CDR3, the DNA is TGTGCCAGCTCACCAGTGCAGAATGGCTACACCTTC. Its protein is CASSPVQNGYTF.

This sequence joins TRBV28 and TRBJ2-3, with a weak D call TRBD2 (6 bases). Trimming cost V 7 bases and J 2 bases, with 16 bases left between them. Germline V gene lookup returns CDR1 MDHEN and CDR2 SYDVKM. The CDR3 has 15 residues. The CDR3 DNA follows: TGTGCCAGCAACCTTCGGAGGGAAAACACAGATACGCAGTATTTT. Protein product: CASNLRRENTDTQYF.

The J gene is TRBJ1-1, the V gene TRBV5-1, with unresolved D. The V gene's germline CDR1 is SGHRS and CDR2 YFSETQ. The CDR3 extends over 14 amino acids. V was pared by 0 bases and J by 9 bases, with 15 bases between. The CDR3 sequence: CASSLAYGPPKAFF. DNA for the CDR3: TGCGCCAGCAGCTTGGCCTATGGACCGCCAAAAGCTTTCTTT.

In its sample, this clone was seen once. The rearrangement links TRBV9 to TRBJ2-5, with D uncertain. CDR1 and CDR2 from the germline V gene are SGDLS and YYNGEE. V lost 0 bases and J lost 5, with 11 bases in between. The CDR3 contains 14 residues. In DNA form, the CDR3 reads TGTGCCAGCAGCGTAGGCCCAGACGCGGAGACCCAGTACTTC. This codes for CASSVGPDAETQYF.

This chain links TRBV7-6 with TRBJ2-7, with D uncertain. CDR3 length equals 20 residues. Germline V gene lookup returns CDR1 SGHVS and CDR2 FNYEAQ. The V end lost 8 bases, the J end lost 1 base, and 33 bases lay between the germline ends. CDR3 coding DNA: TGTGCCAGCTCCAGAACCGCACTACAATCGGCACCTCCTTCATCCTACGAGCAGTACTTC. Translation gives CASSRTALQSAPPSSYEQYF.

This chain joins TRBV25-1 and TRBJ2-1; 8 bases match TRBD1. The CDR3 spans 16 residues. The V gene's germline CDR1 is MGHDK and CDR2 SYGVNS. The J segment lost 2 bases and the V segment lost 4 bases, leaving 7 bases of the junction unmatched. The DNA of the CDR3 is TGTGCCAGCAGTGGCTCCAGGGGGCCTGCCTACAATGAGCAGTTCTTC. Its translation: CASSGSRGPAYNEQFF.

V and J are TRBV29-1 and TRBJ2-7, with 7 bases matching TRBD2. Germline CDR1 reads SQVTM; CDR2 reads ANQGSEA. There are 16 residues in the CDR3. Trimming at V came to 5 bases and at J to 2 bases, leaving 15 bases not matched to a gene. The DNA for the CDR3 is TGCAGCGTTCGAGCGGCTTCTAGCGGTAATCCCTACGAGCAGTACTTC. Its translation: CSVRAASSGNPYEQYF.

The chain links TRBV2 to TRBJ2-1; the match to TRBD2 covers 10 bases. V shed 6 bases, J shed 8 bases, and the junction held 13 bases outside the gene matches. In germline, CDR1 is SNHLY, CDR2 FYNNEI. The CDR3 consists of 16 residues. CDR3 coding DNA: TGTGCCAGCAGCTCTTCAGCGGGGGGGCTATGGTATGAGCAGTTCTTC. It yields the protein CASSSSAGGLWYEQFF.

The CDR3 protein is CASSQGLPLPYGYTF. The CDR3 DNA reads TGTGCCAGCAGCCAGGGCCTCCCGTTGCCTTATGGCTACACCTTC. V is TRBV5-6 and J is TRBJ1-2, with D perhaps matching TRBD1 (5 bases). Trimming pared 4 bases from V and 5 bases from J, leaving 18 bases between. CDR3 length: 15 amino acids. Germline assignment: CDR1 SGHDT and CDR2 YYEEEE. The whole variable domain, remainder taken from reference TRBV5-6 and TRBJ1-2, is DAGVTQSPTHLIKTRGQQVTLRCSPKSGHDTVSWYQQALGQGPQFIFQYYEEEERQRGNFPDRFSGHQFPNYSSELNVNALLLGDSALYLCASSQGLPLPYGYTFGSGTRLTVV.